The rows below give T cell receptor beta chains drawn from one sample of a study of OX40 agonist ivuxolimab in advanced cancers. TCRdb keeps only in-frame clones here, not all; method: immunoSEQ multiplex PCR. The sample records 90,000 to 95,000 clones, around 87% being singletons. Source: CD4+ or CD8+ T cells sorted from blood, taken in a trial of the OX40 agonist ivuxolimab. The receptor set was obtained from an adult with an advanced solid tumor such as melanoma, head and neck, liver or kidney cancer. The CDR3 runs from the conserved cysteine through the conserved F or W. D genes are given only for firm matches. Clone size is shown for a subset of rows, as once, few, many or a class of expanded clone.

CDR3nt: TGCGCCAGCAGCCAAGAAGGGCTAGCGGGAGAAGCAGATACGCAGTATTTT
CDR3aa: CASSQEGLAGEADTQYF
j_gene: TRBJ2-3
d_gene: TRBD2
abundance: .
v_gene: TRBV4-3

CDR3nt: TGTGCCATACAGAGACAGGGCGACCCCAATGAGCAGTTCTTC
CDR3aa: CAIQRQGDPNEQFF
j_gene: TRBJ2-1
d_gene: TRBD1
abundance: .
v_gene: TRBV15

CDR3nt: TGTGCCAGCAGTTTAAGCACAGGGGGCCCTAATGAAAAACTGTTTTTT
CDR3aa: CASSLSTGGPNEKLFF
j_gene: TRBJ1-4
d_gene: TRBD1
abundance: .
v_gene: TRBV27

CDR3nt: TGTGCCAGCAGTTCAGGGAGCAATCAGCCCCAGCATTTT
CDR3aa: CASSSGSNQPQHF
j_gene: TRBJ1-5
d_gene: .
abundance: once
v_gene: TRBV6-6

CDR3nt: TGTGCCAGCAGCGTAAGAGCGGACCACACAGATACGCAGTATTTT
CDR3aa: CASSVRADHTDTQYF
j_gene: TRBJ2-3
d_gene: .
abundance: .
v_gene: TRBV9

CDR3nt: TGTGCCAGCAGCTCGCGACTACAGGGGCTGGCAAACACCATATATTTT
CDR3aa: CASSSRLQGLANTIYF
j_gene: TRBJ1-3
d_gene: TRBD1
abundance: .
v_gene: TRBV7-9

CDR3nt: TGTGCCAGCAGTTACTTGACGAATAGCAATCAGCCCCAGCATTTT
CDR3aa: CASSYLTNSNQPQHF
j_gene: TRBJ1-5
d_gene: .
abundance: .
v_gene: TRBV6-6

CDR3nt: TGTGCCAGCCGGGAGGTCCGCGGTCCCCAGTACTTC
CDR3aa: CASREVRGPQYF
j_gene: TRBJ2-5
d_gene: TRBD2
abundance: .
v_gene: TRBV19

CDR3nt: TGCGCCAGCAGCTTGGAGCGGGCACGAGGAAACACCATATATTTT
CDR3aa: CASSLERARGNTIYF
j_gene: TRBJ1-3
d_gene: .
abundance: .
v_gene: TRBV5-1

CDR3nt: TGTGCCTGGGGACATCTGGATCAGCCCCAGCATTTT
CDR3aa: CAWGHLDQPQHF
j_gene: TRBJ1-5
d_gene: .
abundance: .
v_gene: TRBV30

CDR3nt: TGTGCCAGCAGCCCCCGGACTAGCGGGAGGACAGATACGCAGTATTTT
CDR3aa: CASSPRTSGRTDTQYF
j_gene: TRBJ2-3
d_gene: TRBD2
abundance: .
v_gene: TRBV11-3

CDR3nt: TGTGCCAGCAGTTACTTCAGGGAACTCACAGATACGCAGTATTTT
CDR3aa: CASSYFRELTDTQYF
j_gene: TRBJ2-3
d_gene: .
abundance: .
v_gene: TRBV6-5

CDR3nt: TGTGCCAGTAGTATCTCAGGACAGGTCCGAGGAGCTTTCTTT
CDR3aa: CASSISGQVRGAFF
j_gene: TRBJ1-1
d_gene: TRBD1
abundance: once
v_gene: TRBV19

CDR3nt: TGCGCCAGCAGCTTGAATCCCAGGAGCTCCTACAATGAGCAGTTCTTC
CDR3aa: CASSLNPRSSYNEQFF
j_gene: TRBJ2-1
d_gene: .
abundance: once
v_gene: TRBV5-1

CDR3nt: TGTGCCAGCAGTTTGAGGACAGGCGGGTTGAACACTGAAGCTTTCTTT
CDR3aa: CASSLRTGGLNTEAFF
j_gene: TRBJ1-1
d_gene: TRBD1
abundance: .
v_gene: TRBV28

CDR3nt: TGTGCCAGCAGTTCGGACGGACCTACCTACGAGCAGTACTTC
CDR3aa: CASSSDGPTYEQYF
j_gene: TRBJ2-7
d_gene: .
abundance: .
v_gene: TRBV6-5

CDR3nt: TGTGCCAGCAGGGCGGGAGTGCACAATGAGCAGTTCTTC
CDR3aa: CASRAGVHNEQFF
j_gene: TRBJ2-1
d_gene: TRBD2
abundance: .
v_gene: TRBV5-4

CDR3nt: TGTGCCAGCAGCTTGCCCCCGGCGGGGTACAATGAGCAGTTCTTC
CDR3aa: CASSLPPAGYNEQFF
j_gene: TRBJ2-1
d_gene: .
abundance: .
v_gene: TRBV5-4

CDR3nt: TGTGCCAGCAGCTTAGTCACAGGGGATGCCCAGCCCCAGCATTTT
CDR3aa: CASSLVTGDAQPQHF
j_gene: TRBJ1-5
d_gene: TRBD1
abundance: .
v_gene: TRBV7-2

CDR3nt: TGTGCCAGCAGCCCATCCGGGGGGGTGTTGGCTTTCTTT
CDR3aa: CASSPSGGVLAFF
j_gene: TRBJ1-1
d_gene: .
abundance: .
v_gene: TRBV7-2

CDR3nt: TGTGCCAGCAGCTTTACCGGGACAGGGATGTACGAGCAGTACTTC
CDR3aa: CASSFTGTGMYEQYF
j_gene: TRBJ2-7
d_gene: TRBD1
abundance: .
v_gene: TRBV5-5

CDR3nt: TGTGCCAGCACCGGATTTAGCGGAACCACCTACAATGAGCAGTTCTTC
CDR3aa: CASTGFSGTTYNEQFF
j_gene: TRBJ2-1
d_gene: .
abundance: .
v_gene: TRBV2

CDR3nt: TGTGCCAGCACCCGAGCGGCTAGCGGTTCTGTAGGTAATGAGCAGTTCTTC
CDR3aa: CASTRAASGSVGNEQFF
j_gene: TRBJ2-1
d_gene: TRBD2
abundance: .
v_gene: TRBV7-2

CDR3nt: TGTGCCAGCAGTGAATGGGCAGGGGGCACCTATGGCTACACCTTC
CDR3aa: CASSEWAGGTYGYTF
j_gene: TRBJ1-2
d_gene: TRBD1
abundance: .
v_gene: TRBV25-1

CDR3nt: TGCGCCAGCAGCTTGGGACAGGGGGTGAGTCAAGAGACCCAGTACTTC
CDR3aa: CASSLGQGVSQETQYF
j_gene: TRBJ2-5
d_gene: TRBD1
abundance: .
v_gene: TRBV5-1

CDR3nt: TGTGCCAGCGAGAGCGGAGGGAGAGCCAAAAACATTCAGTACTTC
CDR3aa: CASESGGRAKNIQYF
j_gene: TRBJ2-4
d_gene: .
abundance: .
v_gene: TRBV28

CDR3nt: TGTGCCAGCACCCTCACGGGGGGGGCCAACGTCCTGACTTTC
CDR3aa: CASTLTGGANVLTF
j_gene: TRBJ2-6
d_gene: .
abundance: few
v_gene: TRBV6-1

CDR3nt: TGTGCCAGCTCACCACAGACGCCTGGCACAGATACGCAGTATTTT
CDR3aa: CASSPQTPGTDTQYF
j_gene: TRBJ2-3
d_gene: .
abundance: .
v_gene: TRBV18

CDR3nt: TGTGCCAGCAGCTTAGGGGGCGGGAACTCCGGGGAGCTGTTTTTT
CDR3aa: CASSLGGGNSGELFF
j_gene: TRBJ2-2
d_gene: .
abundance: .
v_gene: TRBV11-2

CDR3nt: TGTGCCAGTTCGATCACAAGTCAAACAGATACGCAGTATTTT
CDR3aa: CASSITSQTDTQYF
j_gene: TRBJ2-3
d_gene: .
abundance: once
v_gene: TRBV19

CDR3nt: TGCAGCGTTAAAAAGACAGGTCCCGGGGAGCTGTTTTTT
CDR3aa: CSVKKTGPGELFF
j_gene: TRBJ2-2
d_gene: .
abundance: .
v_gene: TRBV29-1

CDR3nt: TGTGCCAGCAGCTTAGGATGGATCTCCGGGGGGAATGAGCAGTTCTTC
CDR3aa: CASSLGWISGGNEQFF
j_gene: TRBJ2-1
d_gene: TRBD2
abundance: once
v_gene: TRBV11-3

CDR3nt: TGTGCCAGCTCACGCCTAGCGGCGAAAAACACAGATACGCAGTATTTT
CDR3aa: CASSRLAAKNTDTQYF
j_gene: TRBJ2-3
d_gene: TRBD2
abundance: .
v_gene: TRBV18

CDR3nt: TGTGCCAGTAGTATAGGGGCTAGTCTCCAAAACAATGAGCAGTTCTTC
CDR3aa: CASSIGASLQNNEQFF
j_gene: TRBJ2-1
d_gene: .
abundance: .
v_gene: TRBV19

CDR3nt: TGTGCCATCGAGACAGGGGCCGCGTACAATGAGCAGTTCTTC
CDR3aa: CAIETGAAYNEQFF
j_gene: TRBJ2-1
d_gene: TRBD1
abundance: .
v_gene: TRBV28

CDR3nt: TGTGCCAGCTCACCACTGGACAGAGACTATGGCTACACCTTC
CDR3aa: CASSPLDRDYGYTF
j_gene: TRBJ1-2
d_gene: .
abundance: .
v_gene: TRBV18

CDR3nt: TGTGCCAGCAGTGAACTAGCGGGAGAGATCGCAGATACGCAGTATTTT
CDR3aa: CASSELAGEIADTQYF
j_gene: TRBJ2-3
d_gene: TRBD2
abundance: .
v_gene: TRBV2

CDR3nt: TGTGCCAGCAGTCTGACACCTCGAGCGCGTAGCGGGGAGCTGTTTTTT
CDR3aa: CASSLTPRARSGELFF
j_gene: TRBJ2-2
d_gene: .
abundance: .
v_gene: TRBV27

CDR3nt: TGTGCCAGCAGCCCCCCGACGGGATCAGATACGCAGTATTTT
CDR3aa: CASSPPTGSDTQYF
j_gene: TRBJ2-3
d_gene: .
abundance: .
v_gene: TRBV5-6

CDR3nt: TGTGCCAGCAGCTTAGAGGGGGCCTATGGCTACACCTTC
CDR3aa: CASSLEGAYGYTF
j_gene: TRBJ1-2
d_gene: TRBD1
abundance: once
v_gene: TRBV7-2

CDR3nt: TGTGCCAGCAGTTTACGCGGGAGGGCCTACAATGAGCAGTTCTTC
CDR3aa: CASSLRGRAYNEQFF
j_gene: TRBJ2-1
d_gene: TRBD2
abundance: .
v_gene: TRBV27

CDR3nt: TGCAGCGGGACTAGCGGGAGCATAGATACGCAGTATTTT
CDR3aa: CSGTSGSIDTQYF
j_gene: TRBJ2-3
d_gene: TRBD2
abundance: .
v_gene: TRBV29-1

CDR3nt: TGTGCCAGCAGTGGCCGCGTGGGCACAGATACGCAGTATTTT
CDR3aa: CASSGRVGTDTQYF
j_gene: TRBJ2-3
d_gene: .
abundance: .
v_gene: TRBV2

CDR3nt: TGTGCCAGCAGCGGGACAGGGGGCCGAGATGAAAAACTGTTTTTT
CDR3aa: CASSGTGGRDEKLFF
j_gene: TRBJ1-4
d_gene: TRBD1
abundance: .
v_gene: TRBV6-1

CDR3nt: TGTGCCAGCAGCTTAGGGGGCGGGGACACCGGGGAGCTGTTTTTT
CDR3aa: CASSLGGGDTGELFF
j_gene: TRBJ2-2
d_gene: .
abundance: .
v_gene: TRBV7-2

CDR3nt: TGCGCCACCCTGTACCGCGGACGCAGGGAGACCCAGTACTTC
CDR3aa: CATLYRGRRETQYF
j_gene: TRBJ2-5
d_gene: .
abundance: .
v_gene: TRBV23-1

CDR3nt: TGTGCCAGCACGGACAGGGCGAACACTGAAGCTTTCTTT
CDR3aa: CASTDRANTEAFF
j_gene: TRBJ1-1
d_gene: TRBD1
abundance: once
v_gene: TRBV6-1

CDR3nt: TGTGCCAGCAGAAGACAGGAGAGTAATGAAAAACTGTTTTTT
CDR3aa: CASRRQESNEKLFF
j_gene: TRBJ1-4
d_gene: .
abundance: .
v_gene: TRBV7-6

CDR3nt: TGTGCCTGGAGTGTCGGCAGGGTGAGGGGTTACAATGAGCAGTTCTTC
CDR3aa: CAWSVGRVRGYNEQFF
j_gene: TRBJ2-1
d_gene: .
abundance: .
v_gene: TRBV30

CDR3nt: TGTGCCAGCAGCTACCAAAAGGGACAGGGTGTGAATGAGCAGTTCTTC
CDR3aa: CASSYQKGQGVNEQFF
j_gene: TRBJ2-1
d_gene: TRBD1
abundance: .
v_gene: TRBV5-4

CDR3nt: TGTGCCAGCAGTCTCGCCGGGACAGGGAATCAGCCCCAGCATTTT
CDR3aa: CASSLAGTGNQPQHF
j_gene: TRBJ1-5
d_gene: TRBD1
abundance: .
v_gene: TRBV6-6

CDR3nt: TGCAGCGTTGAGTTCAGGGGTGGCACTGAAGCTTTCTTT
CDR3aa: CSVEFRGGTEAFF
j_gene: TRBJ1-1
d_gene: .
abundance: .
v_gene: TRBV29-1